Detailed here is one T cell receptor beta chain. What it recognizes is unknown. The time point denotes: pre-treatment baseline. Patients had no prior systemic cancer treatment, immunosuppressants or other active cancers. This specimen belongs to a study of blood T cell dynamics during melanoma immunotherapy. Study-wide background: First-line therapy was either pembrolizumab or nivolumab with ipilimumab for metastatic melanoma.

Study outcomes and limitations: It remained unknown if the driving T cell clones were melanoma-specific.

V was clipped by 6 bases and J by 5 bases, with 25 bases between them. Germline values: CDR1 SEHNR, CDR2 FQNEAQ (reference sequence). The CDR3 is 17 residues long. DNA loading was fixed at roughly 360 ng for all bulk PBMC samples. The repertoire was sequenced with immunoSEQ multiplex PCR; TCRdb's copy has only in-frame clones and lacks some. In the table there are 9,100 or so clones, roughly 85% of which are singletons. The sequencing here drew on blood, taken from a patient treated with checkpoint blockade. The sequence came from a human donor with melanoma. The rearrangement uses TRBV7-9 and TRBJ1-2; D remains unclear. The chain's CDR3 is CASSSGRLESLGYGYTF. DNA of the CDR3: TGTGCCAGCAGTTCCGGCCGACTGGAGTCCTTAGGATATGGCTACACCTTC.